This T cell receptor beta chain was profiled in a study of blood T cell repertoires in COVID-19. The germline V gene encodes CDR1 SQVTM and CDR2 ANQGSEA. V lost 3 bases, J lost 5 bases, and 13 bases lay in between. The CDR3 is made up of 13 amino acids. Measured with immunoSEQ multiplex PCR; TCRdb has only the in-frame clones, and not every one. The sample has a few hundred thousand clones; about 80% are singletons. The chain joins TRBV29-1 to TRBJ2-5; TRBD2 is a possible D gene (6 bases). This clonotype originated in a human donor in a cohort sampled during active COVID-19. Sequencing used peripheral blood. CDR3 amino acids: CSVDSGGRETQYF. CDR3 DNA sequence: TGCAGCGTTGATTCCGGGGGTAGGGAGACCCAGTACTTC.